This T cell receptor beta chain was sequenced for a study of patients and donors after allogeneic stem cell transplantation. The ends lost 4 bases at V and 9 bases at J; junction bases unmatched: 6. Germline CDR1 and CDR2: SGHDT and YYEEEE. The CDR3 is made up of 12 amino acids. In TCRdb, the RT-PCR reads were re-called with MiXCR into one record per CDR3 protein. Seen here are about a million distinct CDR3 sequences, about a sixth observed once, and the top ten hold roughly 6.4%. The rearrangement links TRBV5-6 to TRBJ1-1; 7 nucleotides match TRBD1. This sequence originates from a human donor who was either an allogeneic HSCT recipient or a stem cell or donor lymphocyte infusion donor (not recorded which). It is not recorded whose cells these are; they may come from a transplant donor. Sequencing was performed on blood, either unsorted or a sorted T cell fraction (not recorded which). The CDR3 here is CASSKGTVQAFF. The CDR3, as DNA: TGTGCCAGCAGCAAAGGGACAGTACAAGCTTTCTTT.